These T cell receptor beta chains were read from a single sample in a study of OX40 agonist ivuxolimab in advanced cancers. The repertoire was sequenced with immunoSEQ multiplex PCR; TCRdb's copy has only in-frame clones and lacks some. The table includes tens of thousands of clones, 89% detected once. Sequenced material: CD4+ or CD8+ T cells sorted from blood, taken in a trial of the OX40 agonist ivuxolimab. The receptor source for this set is an adult with an advanced solid tumor such as melanoma, head and neck, liver or kidney cancer. The CDR3 runs from the conserved cysteine through the conserved F or W. The D gene is left open where the match is weak. Where a row states a size, it is once, few, many or the class of an expanded clone; other rows omit it.

j_call: TRBJ2-1
d_call: TRBD2
v_call: TRBV27
clone_size: .
cdr3_aa: CASSLGTSGRGEQFF
cdr3_nt: TGTGCCAGCAGTTTAGGGACTAGCGGACGTGGTGAGCAGTTCTTC

j_call: TRBJ2-7
d_call: .
v_call: TRBV4-1
clone_size: .
cdr3_aa: CASSQERASGYEQYF
cdr3_nt: TGCGCCAGCAGCCAGGAGAGGGCCAGCGGTTACGAGCAGTACTTC

j_call: TRBJ1-2
d_call: .
v_call: TRBV19
clone_size: .
cdr3_aa: CASSMGYGYTF
cdr3_nt: TGTGCCAGTAGTATGGGTTATGGCTACACCTTC

j_call: TRBJ2-3
d_call: .
v_call: TRBV9
clone_size: .
cdr3_aa: CASSPWTSADTQYF
cdr3_nt: TGTGCCAGCAGCCCCTGGACTTCCGCAGATACGCAGTATTTT

j_call: TRBJ2-7
d_call: TRBD1
v_call: TRBV19
clone_size: .
cdr3_aa: CASSMRDRGRPWEQYF
cdr3_nt: TGTGCCAGTAGTATGCGGGACAGGGGACGGCCTTGGGAGCAGTACTTC

j_call: TRBJ1-4
d_call: TRBD1
v_call: TRBV4-1
clone_size: .
cdr3_aa: CASSWTGWEKLFF
cdr3_nt: TGCGCCAGCAGCTGGACAGGGTGGGAAAAACTGTTTTTT

j_call: TRBJ2-1
d_call: TRBD1
v_call: TRBV7-6
clone_size: .
cdr3_aa: CASSSGTGGLEQFF
cdr3_nt: TGTGCCAGCAGCTCCGGGACAGGGGGTTTGGAGCAGTTCTTC

j_call: TRBJ2-5
d_call: TRBD2
v_call: TRBV5-4
clone_size: .
cdr3_aa: CASSEWDYYEETQYF
cdr3_nt: TGTGCCAGCAGCGAATGGGACTATTACGAAGAGACCCAGTACTTC

j_call: TRBJ1-5
d_call: .
v_call: TRBV19
clone_size: .
cdr3_aa: CASSLPGPNQPQHF
cdr3_nt: TGTGCCAGTAGTCTACCGGGACCTAATCAGCCCCAGCATTTT

j_call: TRBJ1-2
d_call: .
v_call: TRBV4-1
clone_size: .
cdr3_aa: CASSTPPGALNYGYTF
cdr3_nt: TGCGCCAGCAGCACCCCTCCGGGGGCACTCAACTATGGCTACACCTTC

j_call: TRBJ2-1
d_call: .
v_call: TRBV6-6
clone_size: .
cdr3_aa: CASSSSVNEQFF
cdr3_nt: TGTGCCAGCAGTTCTAGCGTAAATGAGCAGTTCTTC

j_call: TRBJ2-2
d_call: .
v_call: TRBV27
clone_size: .
cdr3_aa: CASRLGANTGELFF
cdr3_nt: TGTGCCAGCCGACTCGGGGCGAACACCGGGGAGCTGTTTTTT

j_call: TRBJ2-6
d_call: .
v_call: TRBV4-3
clone_size: .
cdr3_aa: CASSQVRGIASGANVLTF
cdr3_nt: TGCGCCAGCAGCCAAGTAAGGGGAATAGCCTCTGGGGCCAACGTCCTGACTTTC

j_call: TRBJ1-5
d_call: .
v_call: TRBV28
clone_size: .
cdr3_aa: CASSLGSFPPQHF
cdr3_nt: TGTGCCAGCAGTTTGGGGTCCTTTCCCCCCCAGCATTTT

j_call: TRBJ1-5
d_call: .
v_call: TRBV2
clone_size: few
cdr3_aa: CASHYGNQPQHF
cdr3_nt: TGTGCCAGCCACTATGGCAATCAGCCCCAGCATTTT

j_call: TRBJ1-2
d_call: .
v_call: TRBV14
clone_size: .
cdr3_aa: CASSQGGGYTF
cdr3_nt: TGTGCCAGCAGCCAGGGGGGAGGCTACACCTTC

j_call: TRBJ2-3
d_call: TRBD2
v_call: TRBV12-5
clone_size: .
cdr3_aa: CASGSGGGDREDTQYF
cdr3_nt: TGTGCTAGTGGTTCAGGCGGGGGGGACAGAGAAGATACGCAGTATTTT

j_call: TRBJ2-1
d_call: .
v_call: TRBV5-1
clone_size: .
cdr3_aa: CASSETHQEQFF
cdr3_nt: TGCGCCAGCAGCGAAACCCACCAAGAGCAGTTCTTC

j_call: TRBJ2-2
d_call: TRBD2
v_call: TRBV2
clone_size: .
cdr3_aa: CASRGTSVTGELFF
cdr3_nt: TGTGCCAGCAGGGGGACTAGCGTGACCGGGGAGCTGTTTTTT

j_call: TRBJ1-5
d_call: .
v_call: TRBV7-9
clone_size: .
cdr3_aa: CASSLDGNSNQPQHF
cdr3_nt: TGTGCCAGCAGCCTAGACGGAAATAGCAATCAGCCCCAGCATTTT

j_call: TRBJ1-1
d_call: .
v_call: TRBV18
clone_size: .
cdr3_aa: CASSPPAVNTEAFF
cdr3_nt: TGTGCCAGCTCACCACCAGCAGTGAACACTGAAGCTTTCTTT

j_call: TRBJ2-2
d_call: .
v_call: TRBV7-9
clone_size: .
cdr3_aa: CASRGRLVSGELFF
cdr3_nt: TGTGCCAGCAGGGGCCGACTAGTGTCTGGGGAGCTGTTTTTT

j_call: TRBJ1-5
d_call: .
v_call: TRBV28
clone_size: .
cdr3_aa: CASSSNLLFGSRYNQPQHF
cdr3_nt: TGTGCCAGCAGTTCTAACCTACTTTTTGGCAGTCGATATAATCAGCCCCAGCATTTT

j_call: TRBJ2-1
d_call: TRBD2
v_call: TRBV4-1
clone_size: .
cdr3_aa: CASSQEGGRALNEQFF
cdr3_nt: TGCGCCAGCAGCCAAGAGGGCGGGAGGGCCCTCAATGAGCAGTTCTTC

j_call: TRBJ2-1
d_call: TRBD2
v_call: TRBV19
clone_size: once
cdr3_aa: CASSSGGTYNEQFF
cdr3_nt: TGTGCCAGTAGTTCGGGGGGTACCTACAATGAGCAGTTCTTC

j_call: TRBJ1-1
d_call: .
v_call: TRBV6-1
clone_size: .
cdr3_aa: CASSEGYLNTEAFF
cdr3_nt: TGTGCCAGCAGTGAAGGGTATTTGAACACTGAAGCTTTCTTT

j_call: TRBJ1-2
d_call: TRBD1
v_call: TRBV5-1
clone_size: .
cdr3_aa: CASTYGTGGGNYGYTF
cdr3_nt: TGCGCCAGCACCTACGGGACAGGGGGCGGTAACTATGGCTACACCTTC

j_call: TRBJ2-3
d_call: TRBD1
v_call: TRBV10-3
clone_size: .
cdr3_aa: CAITEGATSTDTQYF
cdr3_nt: TGTGCCATCACCGAGGGGGCTACTAGCACAGATACGCAGTATTTT

j_call: TRBJ2-4
d_call: .
v_call: TRBV29-1
clone_size: .
cdr3_aa: CSVEGPLAKNIQYF
cdr3_nt: TGCAGCGTTGAAGGGCCTCTAGCCAAAAACATTCAGTACTTC

j_call: TRBJ2-4
d_call: TRBD2
v_call: TRBV28
clone_size: .
cdr3_aa: CASSWGRTSGIQYF
cdr3_nt: TGTGCCAGCAGTTGGGGGAGGACTAGCGGTATTCAGTACTTC

j_call: TRBJ1-1
d_call: .
v_call: TRBV5-1
clone_size: .
cdr3_aa: CASRGQGSTEALF
cdr3_nt: TGCGCCAGCAGGGGCCAAGGGTCCACTGAAGCTCTCTTT

j_call: TRBJ1-2
d_call: .
v_call: TRBV29-1
clone_size: .
cdr3_aa: CSVEGQAYGYTF
cdr3_nt: TGCAGCGTTGAAGGGCAGGCCTATGGCTACACCTTC

j_call: TRBJ2-2
d_call: .
v_call: TRBV23-1
clone_size: .
cdr3_aa: CASSHERVRIPGELFF
cdr3_nt: TGCGCCAGCAGTCACGAGAGGGTTAGAATTCCCGGGGAGCTGTTTTTT

j_call: TRBJ2-7
d_call: TRBD2
v_call: TRBV9
clone_size: .
cdr3_aa: CASSVEGRAGAYEQYF
cdr3_nt: TGTGCCAGCAGCGTAGAGGGTCGAGCGGGGGCCTACGAGCAGTACTTC

j_call: TRBJ2-7
d_call: TRBD2
v_call: TRBV30
clone_size: .
cdr3_aa: CAWSGGRAYEQYF
cdr3_nt: TGTGCCTGGTCTGGCGGGAGAGCCTACGAGCAGTACTTC

j_call: TRBJ1-1
d_call: .
v_call: TRBV6-5
clone_size: .
cdr3_aa: CASSSGRPEAFF
cdr3_nt: TGTGCCAGCAGTTCAGGACGGCCTGAAGCTTTCTTT

j_call: TRBJ2-7
d_call: .
v_call: TRBV19
clone_size: .
cdr3_aa: CASSLGGLSYEQYF
cdr3_nt: TGTGCCAGTAGTCTAGGAGGGCTATCCTACGAGCAGTACTTC

j_call: TRBJ2-3
d_call: TRBD2
v_call: TRBV4-1
clone_size: .
cdr3_aa: CASSQEASGRGTDTQYF
cdr3_nt: TGCGCCAGCAGCCAAGAGGCTAGCGGGAGAGGAACAGATACGCAGTATTTT

j_call: TRBJ2-7
d_call: TRBD1
v_call: TRBV13
clone_size: .
cdr3_aa: CASSSLFRDRNYEQYF
cdr3_nt: TGTGCCAGCAGCTCATTGTTCCGGGACAGAAACTACGAGCAGTACTTC

j_call: TRBJ1-3
d_call: .
v_call: TRBV27
clone_size: .
cdr3_aa: CASSLFGGSGNTIYF
cdr3_nt: TGTGCCAGCAGTTTATTTGGGGGTTCCGGAAACACCATATATTTT

j_call: TRBJ2-1
d_call: .
v_call: TRBV29-1
clone_size: .
cdr3_aa: CSVVFRVSSYNEQFF
cdr3_nt: TGCAGCGTTGTTTTTCGGGTTAGCTCCTACAATGAGCAGTTCTTC

j_call: TRBJ1-1
d_call: .
v_call: TRBV12-5
clone_size: few
cdr3_aa: CASGLDTSMGAFF
cdr3_nt: TGTGCTAGTGGTTTGGACACGTCAATGGGAGCTTTCTTT

j_call: TRBJ2-1
d_call: TRBD2
v_call: TRBV7-9
clone_size: .
cdr3_aa: CASSSGREGSSYNEQFF
cdr3_nt: TGTGCCAGCAGCTCAGGGCGGGAGGGGAGCTCCTACAATGAGCAGTTCTTC

j_call: TRBJ2-3
d_call: .
v_call: TRBV4-2
clone_size: few
cdr3_aa: CASSQGLAQDTQYF
cdr3_nt: TGTGCCAGCAGCCAGGGCCTAGCCCAAGATACGCAGTATTTT

j_call: TRBJ1-4
d_call: .
v_call: TRBV7-9
clone_size: .
cdr3_aa: CASSLPTPEEKLFF
cdr3_nt: TGTGCCAGCAGCTTGCCTACACCGGAGGAAAAACTGTTTTTT

j_call: TRBJ1-2
d_call: TRBD1
v_call: TRBV30
clone_size: .
cdr3_aa: CAWSLADHRGLGYGYTF
cdr3_nt: TGTGCCTGGAGCTTGGCCGACCACAGGGGGCTTGGCTATGGCTACACCTTC

j_call: TRBJ1-1
d_call: .
v_call: TRBV6-6
clone_size: .
cdr3_aa: CASSTAGNTEAFF
cdr3_nt: TGTGCCAGCAGTACCGCAGGGAACACTGAAGCTTTCTTT

j_call: TRBJ1-5
d_call: TRBD1
v_call: TRBV4-3
clone_size: .
cdr3_aa: CASSQDDRAGQPQHF
cdr3_nt: TGCGCCAGCAGCCAAGACGACAGGGCGGGTCAGCCCCAGCATTTT

j_call: TRBJ1-1
d_call: TRBD1
v_call: TRBV9
clone_size: once
cdr3_aa: CASSPDRGYTEAFF
cdr3_nt: TGTGCCAGCAGCCCGGACAGGGGGTATACTGAAGCTTTCTTT

j_call: TRBJ1-5
d_call: TRBD1
v_call: TRBV6-1
clone_size: .
cdr3_aa: CASSEAFTGDRGNQPQHF
cdr3_nt: TGTGCCAGCAGTGAAGCGTTCACTGGGGACAGGGGAAACCAGCCCCAGCATTTT